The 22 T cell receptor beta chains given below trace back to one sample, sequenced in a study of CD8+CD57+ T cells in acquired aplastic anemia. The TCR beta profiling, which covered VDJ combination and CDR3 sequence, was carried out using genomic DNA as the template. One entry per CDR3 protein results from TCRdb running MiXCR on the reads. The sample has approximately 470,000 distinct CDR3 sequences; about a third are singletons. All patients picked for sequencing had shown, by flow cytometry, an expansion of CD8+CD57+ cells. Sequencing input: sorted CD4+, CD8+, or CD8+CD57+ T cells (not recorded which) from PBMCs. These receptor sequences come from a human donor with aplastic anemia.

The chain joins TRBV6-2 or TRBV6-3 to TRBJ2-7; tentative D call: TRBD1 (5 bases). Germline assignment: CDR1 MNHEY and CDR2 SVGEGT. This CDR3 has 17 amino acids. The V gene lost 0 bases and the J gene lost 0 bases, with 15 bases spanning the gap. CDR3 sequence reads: CASSYSTQVRNSYEQYF. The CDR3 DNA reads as TGTGCCAGCAGTTACTCGACACAGGTTCGGAACTCCTACGAGCAGTACTTC.

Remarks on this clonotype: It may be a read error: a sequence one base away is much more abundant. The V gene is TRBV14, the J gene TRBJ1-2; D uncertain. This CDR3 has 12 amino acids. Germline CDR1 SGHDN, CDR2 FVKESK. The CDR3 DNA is TGTGCCAGCAGCTTTGCGGAGGGTGGCTGCACCTTC. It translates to CASSFAEGGCTF.

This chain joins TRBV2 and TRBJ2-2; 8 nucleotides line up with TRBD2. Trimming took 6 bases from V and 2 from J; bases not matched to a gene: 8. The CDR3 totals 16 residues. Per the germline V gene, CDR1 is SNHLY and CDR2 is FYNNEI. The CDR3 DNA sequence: TGTGCCAGCAGCCCGGGGCTAGCGGGTAACACCGGGGAGCTGTTTTTT. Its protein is CASSPGLAGNTGELFF.

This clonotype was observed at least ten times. CDR3 nucleotides: TGTGCCAGCAGCGCGGTACCGGGACTAGCGGAGAAGACCCAGTACTTC. This sequence encodes CASSAVPGLAEKTQYF. The chain uses TRBV11-3 and TRBJ2-5; 11 nucleotides agree with TRBD2. Unmatched junction bases numbered 11, after V lost 5 bases and J lost 6 bases. CDR1 and CDR2 (germline): SGHNT, YENEEA. This CDR3 region has 16 residues.

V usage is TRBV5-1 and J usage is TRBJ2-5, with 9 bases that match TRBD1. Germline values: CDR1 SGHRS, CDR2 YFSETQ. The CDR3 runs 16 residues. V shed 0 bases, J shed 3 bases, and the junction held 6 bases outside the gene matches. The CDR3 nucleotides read TGCGCCAGCAGCTTGGTGTGGACAGGGGCGGAAGAGACCCAGTACTTC. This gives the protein CASSLVWTGAEETQYF.

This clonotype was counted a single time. The CDR3 nucleotides read TGTGCCAGCAGAGGGACGGCGGATGTGAATGGCTACACCTTC. It encodes CASRGTADVNGYTF. The V gene is TRBV2, the J gene TRBJ1-2; weak D call: TRBD1 (5 bases). Germline V gene lookup returns CDR1 SNHLY and CDR2 FYNNEI. V was pared by 6 bases and J by 6 bases, with 17 bases between. This CDR3 contains 14 residues. The complete variable domain, with remaining parts taken from reference TRBV2 and TRBJ1-2, reads EPEVTQTPSHQVTQMGQEVILRCVPISNHLYFYWYRQILGQKVEFLVSFYNNEISEKSEIFDDQFSVERPDGSNFTLKIRSTKLEDSAMYFCASRGTADVNGYTFGSGTRLTVV.

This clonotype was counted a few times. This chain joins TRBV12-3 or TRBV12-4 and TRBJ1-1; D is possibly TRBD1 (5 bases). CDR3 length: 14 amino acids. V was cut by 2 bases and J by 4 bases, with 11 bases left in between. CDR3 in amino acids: CASSLYDSGTEAFF. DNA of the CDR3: TGTGCCAGCAGTTTATATGACAGTGGCACTGAAGCTTTCTTT.

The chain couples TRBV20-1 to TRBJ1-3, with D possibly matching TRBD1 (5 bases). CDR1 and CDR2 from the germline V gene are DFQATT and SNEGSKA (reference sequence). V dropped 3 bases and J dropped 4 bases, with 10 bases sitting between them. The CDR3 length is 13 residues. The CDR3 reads CSASRDDGNTIYF. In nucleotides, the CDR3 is TGCAGTGCTAGTAGGGACGACGGAAACACCATATATTTT.

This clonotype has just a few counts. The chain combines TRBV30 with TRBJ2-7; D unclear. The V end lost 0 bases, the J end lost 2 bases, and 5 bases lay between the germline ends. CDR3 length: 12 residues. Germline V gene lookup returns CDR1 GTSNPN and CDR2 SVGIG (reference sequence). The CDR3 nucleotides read TGTGCCTGGAGTGTAGCCCCCTACGAGCAGTACTTC. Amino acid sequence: CAWSVAPYEQYF.

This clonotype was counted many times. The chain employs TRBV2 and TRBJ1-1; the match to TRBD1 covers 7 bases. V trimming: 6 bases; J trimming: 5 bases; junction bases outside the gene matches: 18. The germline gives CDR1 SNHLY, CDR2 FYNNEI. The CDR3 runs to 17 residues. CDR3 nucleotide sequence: TGTGCCAGCAGGGACCGACAGGGTAGTTTCCGGGGAACTGAAGCTTTCTTT. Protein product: CASRDRQGSFRGTEAFF.

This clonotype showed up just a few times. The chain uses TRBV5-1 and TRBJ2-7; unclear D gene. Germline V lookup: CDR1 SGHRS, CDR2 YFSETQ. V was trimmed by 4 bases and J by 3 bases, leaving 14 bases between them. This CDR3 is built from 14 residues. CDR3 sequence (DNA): TGCGCCAGCAGCGATCCGGGTTTAGGCTACGAGCAGTACTTC. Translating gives CASSDPGLGYEQYF.

CDR3 bases: TGTGCCAGCAGTTTGGGTGACAGGATCTATAGCAATCAGCCCCAGCATTTT. Protein sequence: CASSLGDRIYSNQPQHF. The chain combines TRBV12-3 or TRBV12-4 with TRBJ1-5, with D maybe TRBD1 (6 bases). CDR3 size: 17 residues. Trimming took off 3 bases at V and 0 bases at J, with 15 bases between the two ends.

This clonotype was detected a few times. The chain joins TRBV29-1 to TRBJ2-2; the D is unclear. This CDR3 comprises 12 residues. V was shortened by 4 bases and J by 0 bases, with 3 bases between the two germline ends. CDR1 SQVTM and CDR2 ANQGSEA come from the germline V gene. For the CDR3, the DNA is TGCAGCGTTGCCTCGAACACCGGGGAGCTGTTTTTT. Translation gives CSVASNTGELFF.

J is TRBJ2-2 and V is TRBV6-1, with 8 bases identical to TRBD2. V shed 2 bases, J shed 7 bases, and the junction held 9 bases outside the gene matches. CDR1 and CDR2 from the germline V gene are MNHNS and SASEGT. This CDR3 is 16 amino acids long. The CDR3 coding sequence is TGTGCCAGCAGTGAAAATTACGGGAGGGCCATCGGGGAGCTGTTTTTT. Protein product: CASSENYGRAIGELFF.

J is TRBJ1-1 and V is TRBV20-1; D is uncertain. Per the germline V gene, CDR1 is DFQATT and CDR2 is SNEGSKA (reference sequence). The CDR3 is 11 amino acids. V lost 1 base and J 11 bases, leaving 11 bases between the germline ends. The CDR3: CSARVGVWAFF. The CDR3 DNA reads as TGCAGTGCTAGAGTAGGAGTCTGGGCTTTCTTT.

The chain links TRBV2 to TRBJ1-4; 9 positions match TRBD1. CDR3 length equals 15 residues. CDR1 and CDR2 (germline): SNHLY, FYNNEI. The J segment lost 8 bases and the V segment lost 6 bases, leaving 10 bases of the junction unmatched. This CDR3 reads CASSPGDRAGEKLFF. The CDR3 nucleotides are TGTGCCAGCAGCCCCGGGGACAGGGCGGGGGAAAAACTGTTTTTT.

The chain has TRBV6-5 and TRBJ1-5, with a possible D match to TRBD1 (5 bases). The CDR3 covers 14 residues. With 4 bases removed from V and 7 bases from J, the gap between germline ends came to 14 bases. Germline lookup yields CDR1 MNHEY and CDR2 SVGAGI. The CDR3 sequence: CASSLNRRGQPQHF. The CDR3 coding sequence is TGTGCCAGCAGTTTAAACAGACGGGGCCAGCCCCAGCATTTT.

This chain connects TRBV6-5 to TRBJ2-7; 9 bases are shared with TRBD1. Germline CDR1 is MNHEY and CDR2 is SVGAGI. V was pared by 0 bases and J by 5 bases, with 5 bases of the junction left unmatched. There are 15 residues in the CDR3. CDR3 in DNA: TGTGCCAGCAGTTACTCCGGGACAGGGTGGGACGAGCAGTACTTC. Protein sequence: CASSYSGTGWDEQYF.

The CDR3 sequence is CASSLYGSSGGEINEQFF. DNA of the CDR3: TGTGCCAGCAGCTTATATGGGTCTAGCGGGGGGGAAATCAATGAGCAGTTCTTC. V usage is TRBV11-2 and J usage is TRBJ2-1; 12 nucleotides line up with TRBD2. Germline V gives CDR1 SGHAT, CDR2 FQNNGV. This CDR3 spans 18 amino acids. J gave up 6 bases and V 2 bases, and 11 bases lay outside the gene matches.

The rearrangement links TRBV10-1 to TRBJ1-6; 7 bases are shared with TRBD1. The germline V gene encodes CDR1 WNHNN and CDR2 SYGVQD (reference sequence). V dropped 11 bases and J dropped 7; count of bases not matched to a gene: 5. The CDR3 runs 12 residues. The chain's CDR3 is CAANRGNSPLHF. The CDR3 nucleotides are TGCGCCGCAAACAGGGGAAATTCACCCCTCCACTTT.

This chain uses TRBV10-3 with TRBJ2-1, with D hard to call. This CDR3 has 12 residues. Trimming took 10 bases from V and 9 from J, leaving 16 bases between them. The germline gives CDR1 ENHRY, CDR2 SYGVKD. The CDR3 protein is CASSRSRSEQFF. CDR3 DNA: TGTGCCAGCAGCCGATCTAGAAGTGAGCAGTTCTTC.

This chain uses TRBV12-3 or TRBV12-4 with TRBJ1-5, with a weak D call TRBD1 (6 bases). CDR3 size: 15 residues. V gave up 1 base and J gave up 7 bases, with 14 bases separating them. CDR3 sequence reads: CASSLDGQSLQPQHF. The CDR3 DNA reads TGTGCCAGCAGTTTAGATGGACAGTCGCTCCAGCCCCAGCATTTT.